These T cell receptor beta chains were read from a single sample in a study of T cells after yellow fever vaccination. TCRdb independently ran MiXCR on the 5' RACE reads; one entry per CDR3 protein. The repertoire holds 500,000 to 650,000 distinct CDR3 sequences, about a sixth seen once, with around 16% in the top ten. The sequences come from PBMCs, collected 4 to 5 days after the first yellow fever vaccination. The receptors come from a man aged 18 to 29 who received the YFV17D yellow fever vaccine. Each CDR3 is given with its conserved first and last residue. Each record gives: CDR3 DNA, CDR3 protein, clone size, CDR3 length, V gene, J gene, D gene. D genes are given only for firm matches. A row's size may be missing; if present it is once, few, many or a size class.

TGTGCCAGCAGTGAACAGCGGGGGGCCACCGGGGAGCTGTTTTTT	CASSEQRGATGELFF	few	15	TRBV2	TRBJ2-2	TRBD2
TGCAGTGCTAGAGACCGAACTTCGGGTACCGGGGAGCTGTTTTTT	CSARDRTSGTGELFF	-	15	TRBV20-1	TRBJ2-2	-
TGTGCCAGTAGTGGACAGGGTGGGGCCAACGTCCTGACTTTC	CASSGQGGANVLTF	few	14	TRBV19	TRBJ2-6	TRBD1
TGCGCCAGCTCTGACCGCCCCACAGATACGCAGTATTTT	CASSDRPTDTQYF	few	13	TRBV5-1	TRBJ2-3	-
TGCGCCAGCAGCCCGAATCCAGGGCAGGGATCCGAGCAGTACTTC	CASSPNPGQGSEQYF	few	15	TRBV5-1	TRBJ2-7	-
TGCAGCGTTGAAGGGCTCAGGGCGACGGAGACCCAGTACTTC	CSVEGLRATETQYF	-	14	TRBV29-1	TRBJ2-5	-
TGTGCCAGCAGCGTCTACGGGGGAAGCTCCTACGAGCAGTACTTC	CASSVYGGSSYEQYF	-	15	TRBV7-2	TRBJ2-7	-
TGTGCCAGCAGTTTCTCGTCACAGGGACACCAGCCCCAGCATTTT	CASSFSSQGHQPQHF	few	15	TRBV27	TRBJ1-5	-
TGTGCCAGCAGTTACCAGGGGGCTTCCCCGACCCAGTACTTC	CASSYQGASPTQYF	few	14	TRBV6-5	TRBJ2-5	TRBD1
TGTGCCAGCACCCTCACTCCGGGACTAGCGTACAATGAGCAGTTCTTC	CASTLTPGLAYNEQFF	-	16	TRBV3-1	TRBJ2-1	TRBD2
TGTGCCAGCAGCGGCGGGGGCTTCCAAGAGACCCAGTACTTC	CASSGGGFQETQYF	few	14	TRBV5-6	TRBJ2-5	-
TGTGCCAGCAGTCCCGTCCGGGGGGGCTCCTACAATGAGCAGTTCTTC	CASSPVRGGSYNEQFF	few	16	TRBV6-2/TRBV6-3	TRBJ2-1	TRBD2
TGCGCCAGCAGCTACGCGGGACAGGGAAACACTGAAGCTTTCTTT	CASSYAGQGNTEAFF	-	15	TRBV5-1	TRBJ1-1	TRBD1
TGTGCCAGCAGTTCGGGGCAATACACTGAAGCTTTCTTT	CASSSGQYTEAFF	many	13	TRBV12-3/TRBV12-4	TRBJ1-1	-
TGCGCCAGCTATCATACAGGGGCGGGCACTGAAGCTTTCTTT	CASYHTGAGTEAFF	-	14	TRBV10-2	TRBJ1-1	TRBD1
TGCAGTGCTAGAACGGTTGATTTACGAGACATTCAGTACTTC	CSARTVDLRDIQYF	once	14	TRBV20-1	TRBJ2-4	-
TGCAGCGTTGGGGACAGGAACACTGAAGCTTTCTTT	CSVGDRNTEAFF	-	12	TRBV29-1	TRBJ1-1	TRBD1
TGTGCCAGCAGTTCCCGGGAAGGAACTAATGAAAAACTGTTTTTT	CASSSREGTNEKLFF	few	15	TRBV12-3/TRBV12-4	TRBJ1-4	-
TGTGCCATCAGTGAGTCCACAAACATTCAGTACTTC	CAISESTNIQYF	-	12	TRBV10-3	TRBJ2-4	-
TGTGCCAGCAGCCAAGACGGACAGGGCTTCTCTGGAAACACCATATATTTT	CASSQDGQGFSGNTIYF	-	17	TRBV4-2	TRBJ1-3	TRBD1
TGTGCCAGCAGCCTACCCCGGAGTCCTGGGGCCAACGTCCTGACTTTC	CASSLPRSPGANVLTF	-	16	TRBV7-8	TRBJ2-6	-
TGTGCCAGCAGCGTTTTTGAGGGGCGGGGATCACCCCTCCACTTT	CASSVFEGRGSPLHF	few	15	TRBV9	TRBJ1-6	-
TGTGCCAGCAGTTATGGGGTGAGCGGGGCATTCCAAGAGACCCAGTACTTC	CASSYGVSGAFQETQYF	few	17	TRBV6-5	TRBJ2-5	TRBD2
TGCAGCGTGGGGGACGGTAACTATGGCTACACCTTC	CSVGDGNYGYTF	-	12	TRBV29-1	TRBJ1-2	-
TGCAGTGCTAGCCACCCCAGGGCCCAAGAGACCCAGTACTTC	CSASHPRAQETQYF	-	14	TRBV20-1	TRBJ2-5	-
TGTGCCAGCAGTTTATCCTCCGCCGACAGAGTAGTGGGTGGCTACACCTTC	CASSLSSADRVVGGYTF	-	17	TRBV28	TRBJ1-2	-
TGCAGTGCTCAGCGGGACCAAGGGACAGATACGCAGTATTTT	CSAQRDQGTDTQYF	few	14	TRBV20-1	TRBJ2-3	TRBD2
TGTGCCAGCAGGGCAGGGCCTAATGAAAAACTGTTTTTT	CASRAGPNEKLFF	few	13	TRBV7-9	TRBJ1-4	-
TGTGCCAGCAGCCCCACCGGACCCAGCTCTGGAAACACCATATATTTT	CASSPTGPSSGNTIYF	-	16	TRBV7-3	TRBJ1-3	-